The 32 T cell receptor beta chains listed next were all sequenced from one sample in a study of T cells of healthy individuals. TCRdb called the 5' RACE reads again in MiXCR, with one record for every CDR3 protein. Among over 95,000 distinct CDR3 sequences, 15% to 20% were seen once, and the ten largest hold approximately 5.7%. Receptor source: a human donor in good health.

The table lists this clonotype with a few counts. The chain couples TRBV12-3 or TRBV12-4 to TRBJ1-5; 7 nucleotides match TRBD1. The CDR3 contains 13 residues. V was clipped by 2 bases and J by 11 bases; unmatched bases: 6. The CDR3 nucleotides are TGTGCCAGCAGTTTATCTCGACAGGGAGCCCAGCATTTT. Its translation: CASSLSRQGAQHF.

This rearrangement joins TRBV5-5 to TRBJ1-3, with 7 bases matching TRBD1. This CDR3 contains 15 residues. Germline lookup yields CDR1 SGHKS and CDR2 YYEKEE (reference sequence). The trim removed 0 bases at V and 2 bases at J, leaving 2 bases unmatched. CDR3 in DNA: TGTGCCAGCAGCTTGGGGGACAGAGCTGGAAACACCATATATTTT. It encodes CASSLGDRAGNTIYF. Looking up the rest from reference TRBV5-5 and TRBJ1-3 gives the full variable domain: DAGVTQSPTHLIKTRGQQVTLRCSPISGHKSVSWYQQVLGQGPQFIFQYYEKEERGRGNFPDRFSARQFPNYSSELNVNALLLGDSALYLCASSLGDRAGNTIYFGEGSWLTVV.

In its sample, this clonotype was seen a few times. This rearrangement joins TRBV15 to TRBJ2-4, with TRBD1 identical over 12 bases. The CDR3 is 16 amino acids. Germline V lookup: CDR1 LNHNV, CDR2 YYDKDF (reference sequence). V lost 0 bases to trimming and J lost 7 bases; unmatched junction nucleotides: 4. The CDR3 region is CATSRDPGTGGNIQYF. CDR3 nucleotide sequence: TGTGCCACCAGCAGAGATCCCGGGACAGGGGGCAACATTCAGTACTTC.

The genes are TRBV4-3 and TRBJ2-7; possibly TRBD2 for D (6 bases). Looked up from germline, CDR1 is LGHNA and CDR2 is YSLEER. The ends were cut back, 0 bases at V and 2 bases at J, with 11 bases in the middle. This CDR3 is built from 15 residues. The CDR3 bases are TGCGCCAGCAGCCAAGAAGGGCGGGGCACCTACGAGCAGTACTTC. Translated, it gives CASSQEGRGTYEQYF.

In this sample, this clonotype turned up a few times. This rearrangement joins TRBV27 to TRBJ2-1; D remains unclear. Germline lookup yields CDR1 MNHEY and CDR2 SMNVEV (reference sequence). The V and J ends lost 8 bases and 2 bases respectively, with 7 bases between them. There are 12 residues in the CDR3. CDR3 sequence (DNA): TGTGCCAGCCTAGGGACCTACAATGAGCAGTTCTTC. This translates into CASLGTYNEQFF.

This clonotype was counted a few times. The chain employs TRBV10-3 and TRBJ2-5, with D tentatively TRBD1 (5 bases). The V gene lost 11 bases and the J gene lost 2 bases, with 12 bases spanning the gap. CDR3 length: 12 amino acids. In germline, CDR1 is ENHRY, CDR2 SYGVKD. The CDR3 DNA sequence: TGTGCCTCCCGCTCAGGGCAAGAGACCCAGTACTTC. The encoded protein is CASRSGQETQYF.

This chain joins TRBV7-9 and TRBJ2-1; 7 nucleotides match TRBD2. This CDR3 spans 13 amino acids. Trimming at V came to 4 bases and at J to 9 bases, leaving 6 bases not matched to a gene. CDR1 and CDR2 (germline): SEHNR, FQNEAQ (reference sequence). CDR3 sequence: CASSSATSSEQFF. The DNA for the CDR3 is TGTGCCAGCAGCTCCGCGACTAGCAGTGAGCAGTTCTTC.

This clonotype has a count of ten or more. The rearrangement joins TRBV15 to TRBJ2-3, with D perhaps given as TRBD1 or TRBD2 (5 bases each). The CDR3 covers 17 residues. V was pared by 1 base and J by 4 bases, with 18 bases between. Germline CDR1 reads LNHNV; CDR2 reads YYDKDF (reference sequence). CDR3 bases: TGTGCCACCAGCAGAGTCGGCATTGGGGGTCGGGCAGATACGCAGTATTTT. It is translated as CATSRVGIGGRADTQYF.

The V call is TRBV29-1, the J call TRBJ2-3, with TRBD1 identical over 7 bases. The CDR3 is 14 amino acids. After removal of 8 bases from V and 1 base from J, the junction contained 9 bases not matched to a gene. Germline CDR1 reads SQVTM; CDR2 reads ANQGSEA. The CDR3 loop reads CSPHGQGGTDTQYF. CDR3 sequence (DNA): TGCAGCCCTCATGGGCAGGGGGGCACAGATACGCAGTATTTT.

This clonotype was seen a handful of times. This CDR3 is CASSRQGPSYEQYF. DNA of the CDR3: TGTGCCAGCAGTCGACAGGGCCCCTCCTACGAGCAGTACTTC. The chain links TRBV25-1 to TRBJ2-7; 7 bases match TRBD1. The CDR3 runs 14 residues. V gave up 5 bases and J gave up 0 bases; unmatched junction bases: 4. The V gene's germline CDR1 is MGHDK and CDR2 SYGVNS.

This clonotype was seen ten or more times. The V call is TRBV5-6, the J call TRBJ2-2; no definite D call. The CDR3 runs to 16 residues. The germline CDR1 and CDR2 sequences are SGHDT and YYEEEE. V lost 1 base and J 0 bases, leaving 10 bases between the germline ends. The CDR3 region has the DNA TGTGCCAGCAGCTTGAGCCCAGGCCCGAACACCGGGGAGCTGTTTTTT. Protein product: CASSLSPGPNTGELFF.

The chain carries TRBV20-1 and TRBJ2-5, with 9 nucleotides matching TRBD1. The CDR3 sequence is 13 residues long. The germline gives CDR1 DFQATT, CDR2 SNEGSKA (reference sequence). V shed 5 bases and J 5 bases; nucleotides not matched to a gene: 6. The CDR3 nucleotides read TGCAGTGCTCATAACAGGGGGCAGGAGACCCAGTACTTC. It yields the protein CSAHNRGQETQYF.

The V and J genes are TRBV19 and TRBJ1-2; TRBD1 matches 9 bases. Germline values: CDR1 LNHDA, CDR2 SQIVND (reference sequence). This CDR3 has 14 amino acids. V was clipped by 5 bases and J by 3 bases; unmatched bases: 4. The chain's CDR3 is CASSRDREDYGYTF. For the CDR3, the DNA is TGTGCCAGTAGTCGGGACAGGGAGGACTATGGCTACACCTTC.

This clonotype was counted ten times or more. V gene TRBV5-1 combines with J gene TRBJ2-7; 10 bases line up with TRBD2. Germline V gives CDR1 SGHRS, CDR2 YFSETQ. CDR3 size: 15 residues. J gave up 2 bases and V 4 bases, and 6 bases lay outside the gene matches. CDR3 coding DNA: TGCGCCAGCAGCCCCGGACTAGCGGTTACCTACGAGCAGTACTTC. Its protein product is CASSPGLAVTYEQYF. Variable domain in full (rest from reference TRBV5-1 and TRBJ2-7): KAGVTQTPRYLIKTRGQQVTLSCSPISGHRSVSWYQQTPGQGLQFLFEYFSETQRNKGNFPGRFSGRQFSNSRSEMNVSTLELGDSALYLCASSPGLAVTYEQYFGPGTRLTVT.

The chain combines TRBV28 with TRBJ1-5; 11 nucleotides match TRBD1. The germline V gene has CDR1 MDHEN and CDR2 SYDVKM. The CDR3 length is 12 residues. CDR3: CGTGGGYQPQHF. CDR3 nucleotide sequence: TGTGGGACAGGGGGCGGTTATCAGCCCCAGCATTTT.

The chain carries TRBV12-3 or TRBV12-4 and TRBJ2-1, with 14 bases identical to TRBD2. The CDR3 runs to 15 residues. V shed 4 bases, J shed 7 bases, and the junction held 3 bases outside the gene matches. The CDR3 nucleotides are TGTGCCAGCAGTTGGGGACTAGCGGGAGCTAATGAGCAGTTCTTC. It translates to CASSWGLAGANEQFF.

V gene TRBV28 combines with J gene TRBJ1-3, with a tentative D call TRBD1 (6 bases). CDR1 and CDR2 (germline): MDHEN, SYDVKM. CDR3 length equals 15 residues. The V end lost 5 bases, the J end lost 4 bases, and 15 bases lay between the germline ends. CDR3 region: CASSPTGLGGNTIYF. In DNA, the CDR3 is TGTGCCAGCAGTCCAACAGGGTTAGGAGGAAACACCATATATTTT.

The table lists this clonotype with a few counts. The chain carries TRBV12-3 or TRBV12-4 and TRBJ1-2; D may be TRBD1 (5 bases). The length of the CDR3 is 15 residues. The V gene lost 5 bases and the J gene lost 2 bases, with 15 bases spanning the gap. Here the CDR3 reads CASSLRPGLNYGYTF. The CDR3 region has the DNA TGTGCCAGCAGTCTCCGACCGGGACTGAACTATGGCTACACCTTC.

The J gene is TRBJ2-7, the V gene TRBV7-6; TRBD1 matches 9 bases. The CDR3 contains 13 residues. Germline V gene sequence: CDR1 SGHVS, CDR2 FNYEAQ. The V and J ends lost 4 bases and 4 bases, in that order; junction bases with no gene match: 2. The CDR3 sequence: CASSSGTGYEQYF. CDR3 nucleotides: TGTGCCAGCAGCTCCGGGACAGGGTACGAGCAGTACTTC.

This clonotype appeared a few times. The rearrangement uses TRBV27 and TRBJ1-6; a possible D gene is TRBD1 (6 bases). Germline-derived CDR1 and CDR2 are MNHEY and SMNVEV (reference sequence). The CDR3 runs 14 residues. With 6 bases removed from V and 7 bases from J, the gap between germline ends came to 13 bases. The CDR3 is CASRRITGNSPLHF. The CDR3 coding sequence is TGTGCCAGCAGGAGAATTACAGGGAATTCACCCCTCCACTTT.

The chain is built from TRBV7-2 and TRBJ2-2; 8 bases match TRBD2. The J segment lost 0 bases and the V segment lost 1 base, leaving 4 bases of the junction unmatched. The CDR3 spans 17 residues. Germline V gene lookup returns CDR1 SGHTA and CDR2 FQGNSA. CDR3 amino acids: CASSLDPGGPNTGELFF. The DNA for the CDR3 is TGTGCCAGCAGCTTAGATCCGGGGGGGCCGAACACCGGGGAGCTGTTTTTT.

This sequence joins TRBV15 and TRBJ2-3; a possible D gene is TRBD2 (6 bases). The CDR3 is 14 amino acids. The germline V gene encodes CDR1 LNHNV and CDR2 YYDKDF (reference sequence). V was trimmed by 0 bases and J by 4 bases, leaving 8 bases between them. As DNA, the CDR3 is TGTGCCACCAGCAGAGATCTAGCGTCAGATACGCAGTATTTT. Translation gives CATSRDLASDTQYF.

This clonotype was found many times. The chain has TRBV7-2 and TRBJ2-3; 8 nucleotides match TRBD2. CDR3 length: 16 residues. Trimming took 1 base from V and 2 from J; bases not matched to a gene: 5. Looked up from germline, CDR1 is SGHTA and CDR2 is FQGNSA. The CDR3 nucleotides are TGTGCCAGCAGCTTAGTTACTAGCGGTCTCACAGATACGCAGTATTTT. Its translation is CASSLVTSGLTDTQYF.

This chain uses TRBV6-6 with TRBJ2-7; 11 positions agree with TRBD1. The CDR3 length is 13 residues. V trimming: 10 bases; J trimming: 6 bases; junction bases outside the gene matches: 8. Germline V gene sequence: CDR1 MNHNY, CDR2 SVGAGI (reference sequence). For the CDR3, the DNA is TGTGCCACAGGCGGGACAGGGGGGCCCGAGCAGTACTTC. Its translation: CATGGTGGPEQYF.

This clonotype was found a few times. This chain connects TRBV4-3 to TRBJ2-1; 10 bases align to TRBD2. V shed 4 bases, J shed 7 bases, and the junction held 10 bases outside the gene matches. The CDR3 length is 16 residues. Germline-derived CDR1 and CDR2 are LGHNA and YSLEER. The CDR3 loop reads CASSLSLAGVLNEQFF. CDR3 nucleotide sequence: TGCGCCAGCAGCCTCAGTCTAGCGGGAGTCTTAAATGAGCAGTTCTTC.

The chain has TRBV28 and TRBJ2-6; D is unresolved. With 4 bases removed from V and 0 bases from J, the gap between germline ends came to 7 bases. CDR1 is MDHEN, CDR2 SYDVKM, per germline. There are 15 residues in the CDR3. CDR3: CASSYRISGANVLTF. DNA for the CDR3: TGTGCCAGCAGTTATAGGATCTCTGGGGCCAACGTCCTGACTTTC. Filled out from reference TRBV28 and TRBJ2-6, the complete variable domain reads DVKVTQSSRYLVKRTGEKVFLECVQDMDHENMFWYRQDPGLGLRLIYFSYDVKMKEKGDIPEGYSVSREKKERFSLILESASTNQTSMYLCASSYRISGANVLTFGAGSRLTVL.

This clonotype was recorded a few times. The gene calls are TRBV15 and TRBJ2-3; 10 bases align to TRBD2. The CDR3 has 17 residues. J was trimmed by 2 bases and V by 0 bases; bases with no gene match: 5. CDR1 and CDR2 (germline): LNHNV, YYDKDF (reference sequence). DNA for the CDR3: TGTGCCACCAGCAGAGATTTAGCGGGGGGATCCACAGATACGCAGTATTTT. Protein: CATSRDLAGGSTDTQYF.

Comments on this clonotype: The junction departs from germline at one end; a sequencing error may be responsible. The rearrangement uses TRBV7-2 and TRBJ2-5; 7 nucleotides match TRBD1. Germline values: CDR1 SGHTA, CDR2 FQGNSA. This CDR3 has 13 residues. The CDR3, as DNA: TGTGTCAGCAGCATCGACAGGGAAGAGACCCAGTACTTC. Its translation is CVSSIDREETQYF. Drawing the rest from reference TRBV7-2 and TRBJ2-5, the complete variable domain is GAGVSQSPSNKVTEKGKDVELRCDPISGHTALYWYRQSLGQGLEFLIYFQGNSAPDKSGLPSDRFSAERTGGSVSTLTIQRTQQEDSAVYLCVSSIDREETQYFGPGTRLLVL.

The sample holds a few counts of this clonotype. The V call is TRBV12-3 or TRBV12-4, the J call TRBJ2-5, with D possibly being TRBD1 (6 bases). Deletions cut 7 bases from V and 3 bases from J, with 15 bases between. CDR3 length: 14 residues. DNA for the CDR3: TGTGCCAGCACCCAGGGGCACAGTGAAGAGACCCAGTACTTC. Translated, it gives CASTQGHSEETQYF.

This clonotype was recorded a few times. The gene calls are TRBV28 and TRBJ2-1; 10 bases line up with TRBD1. The germline CDR1 and CDR2 sequences are MDHEN and SYDVKM. The V segment lost 5 bases and the J segment 5 bases; nucleotides outside the gene matches: 6. This CDR3 is 15 amino acids long. CDR3: CASSPPGQGNNEQFF. CDR3 DNA: TGTGCCAGCAGTCCTCCGGGACAGGGGAACAATGAGCAGTTCTTC.

The chain combines TRBV11-2 with TRBJ2-2; D uncertain. The V gene's germline CDR1 is SGHAT and CDR2 FQNNGV. CDR3 length equals 13 residues. Trimming took off 0 bases at V and 5 bases at J, with 4 bases between the two ends. This CDR3 reads CASSLEQTGELFF. The CDR3, as DNA: TGTGCCAGCAGCTTAGAGCAAACCGGGGAGCTGTTTTTT.

The chain uses TRBV15 and TRBJ2-3, with D possibly called TRBD1 or TRBD2 (5 bases each). The germline V gene encodes CDR1 LNHNV and CDR2 YYDKDF (reference sequence). This CDR3 is 15 amino acids long. V lost 1 base, J lost 5 bases, and 13 bases lay in between. The CDR3, as DNA: TGTGCCACCAGCAGAGTAGGGACGGGTGGAGATACGCAGTATTTT. This gives the protein CATSRVGTGGDTQYF.